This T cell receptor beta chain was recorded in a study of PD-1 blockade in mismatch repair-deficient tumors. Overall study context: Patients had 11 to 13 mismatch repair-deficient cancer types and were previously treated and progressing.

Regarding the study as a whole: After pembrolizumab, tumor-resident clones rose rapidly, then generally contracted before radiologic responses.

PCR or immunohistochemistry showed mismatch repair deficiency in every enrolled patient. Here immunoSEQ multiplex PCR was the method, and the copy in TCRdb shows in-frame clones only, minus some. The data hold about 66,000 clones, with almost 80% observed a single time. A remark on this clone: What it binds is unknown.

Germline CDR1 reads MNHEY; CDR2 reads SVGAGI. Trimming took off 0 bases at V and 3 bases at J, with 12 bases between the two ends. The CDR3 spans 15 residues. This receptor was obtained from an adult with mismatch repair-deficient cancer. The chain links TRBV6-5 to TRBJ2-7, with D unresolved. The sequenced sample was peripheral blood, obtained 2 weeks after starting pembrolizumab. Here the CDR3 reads CASSYSQVTGYEQYF. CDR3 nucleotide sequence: TGTGCCAGCAGTTACTCGCAGGTTACGGGCTACGAGCAGTACTTC.